Listed below are T cell receptor beta chains from one sample, sequenced in a study of metastatic and nonmetastatic thyroid tumors. TCRdb reprocessed the PCR reads using MiXCR. The sample comprises over 10,000 clones, 24% of which are singletons, and approximately 59% rests with the top ten. Sequenced input: blood. The origin of the receptors is a male donor with papillary thyroid cancer or a benign thyroid nodule (not recorded which). Some clones in this sample may be carry-over from other donors' samples. CDR3s include the opening cysteine and the closing phenylalanine or tryptophan. Each record gives: J gene, clone size, D gene, V gene, CDR3 protein, CDR3 DNA. D genes are given only for firm matches. Clone size is not always given. Where it is, it says once, few, many or a class for expanded clones.

J gene: TRBJ2-5
clone size: -
D gene: TRBD1
V gene: TRBV3-1
CDR3 protein: CASSSLGTGGAETQYF
CDR3 DNA: TGTGCCAGCAGTTCTTTGGGGACAGGGGGCGCGGAGACCCAGTACTTC

J gene: TRBJ1-6
clone size: many
D gene: -
V gene: TRBV6-1
CDR3 protein: CASSSGTENSPLHF
CDR3 DNA: TGTGCCAGCAGTTCCGGGACGGAAAATTCACCCCTCCACTTT

J gene: TRBJ2-7
clone size: many
D gene: -
V gene: TRBV6-2/TRBV6-3
CDR3 protein: CASSQTGTEAYEQYF
CDR3 DNA: TGTGCCAGCAGCCAGACCGGGACGGAGGCCTACGAGCAGTACTTC

J gene: TRBJ2-7
clone size: few
D gene: TRBD2
V gene: TRBV20-1
CDR3 protein: CSAQLTSGRASYEQYF
CDR3 DNA: TGCAGTGCTCAGTTGACTAGCGGGAGGGCCTCCTACGAGCAGTACTTC

J gene: TRBJ1-2
clone size: -
D gene: TRBD1
V gene: TRBV25-1
CDR3 protein: CASSERQGARDYGYTF
CDR3 DNA: TGTGCCAGCAGTGAACGACAGGGGGCGCGGGACTATGGCTACACCTTC

J gene: TRBJ2-1
clone size: medium-sized
D gene: -
V gene: TRBV24-1
CDR3 protein: CATSDPGPSSYNEQFF
CDR3 DNA: TGTGCCACCAGTGATCCGGGCCCGAGCTCCTACAATGAGCAGTTCTTC

J gene: TRBJ1-2
clone size: -
D gene: TRBD1
V gene: TRBV6-1
CDR3 protein: CASSVETGGEVSYGYTF
CDR3 DNA: TGTGCCAGCAGTGTGGAGACAGGGGGCGAGGTGTCCTATGGCTACACCTTC

J gene: TRBJ2-2
clone size: -
D gene: -
V gene: TRBV6-4
CDR3 protein: CASSDSRDTGELFF
CDR3 DNA: TGTGCCAGCAGTGACTCGCGGGACACCGGGGAGCTGTTTTTT

J gene: TRBJ1-4
clone size: -
D gene: -
V gene: TRBV30
CDR3 protein: CAWRRTSTTNEKLFF
CDR3 DNA: TGTGCCTGGAGACGGACATCCACAACTAATGAAAAACTGTTTTTT

J gene: TRBJ2-4
clone size: many
D gene: -
V gene: TRBV28
CDR3 protein: CASSLIGPQGPPINIQYF
CDR3 DNA: TGTGCCAGCAGTTTAATCGGGCCGCAGGGGCCGCCAATCAACATTCAGTACTTC

J gene: TRBJ2-2
clone size: -
D gene: -
V gene: TRBV28
CDR3 protein: CASSLGRVDTGELFF
CDR3 DNA: TGTGCCAGCAGTTTGGGGCGGGTCGACACCGGGGAGCTGTTTTTT

J gene: TRBJ2-2
clone size: few
D gene: TRBD1
V gene: TRBV25-1
CDR3 protein: CASSERQGAGELFF
CDR3 DNA: TGTGCCAGCAGTGAACGACAGGGGGCCGGGGAGCTGTTTTTT

J gene: TRBJ2-7
clone size: few
D gene: -
V gene: TRBV6-1
CDR3 protein: CASRMNAGYEQYF
CDR3 DNA: TGTGCCAGCAGGATGAATGCGGGTTACGAGCAGTACTTC

J gene: TRBJ2-1
clone size: -
D gene: -
V gene: TRBV24-1
CDR3 protein: CATEVNNEQFF
CDR3 DNA: TGTGCCACCGAGGTGAACAATGAGCAGTTCTTC

J gene: TRBJ1-6
clone size: few
D gene: -
V gene: TRBV12-3/TRBV12-4
CDR3 protein: CASSVRASPLHF
CDR3 DNA: TGTGCCAGCAGCGTCCGAGCATCACCCCTCCACTTT

J gene: TRBJ1-6
clone size: -
D gene: -
V gene: TRBV2
CDR3 protein: CASSSDSNNSPLHF
CDR3 DNA: TGTGCCAGCAGCTCGGACAGTAATAATTCACCCCTCCACTTT

J gene: TRBJ2-3
clone size: -
D gene: -
V gene: TRBV20-1
CDR3 protein: CSATSGSSRTDTQYF
CDR3 DNA: TGCAGTGCCACCTCCGGGAGCAGTCGCACAGATACGCAGTATTTT

J gene: TRBJ1-1
clone size: many
D gene: -
V gene: TRBV20-1
CDR3 protein: CSAKGIGGVNTEAFF
CDR3 DNA: TGCAGTGCTAAGGGGATAGGGGGAGTGAACACTGAAGCTTTCTTT

J gene: TRBJ1-2
clone size: medium-sized
D gene: -
V gene: TRBV6-2/TRBV6-3
CDR3 protein: CASRRRPTGLLNYGYTF
CDR3 DNA: TGTGCCAGCAGACGTAGACCAACAGGTTTACTGAACTATGGCTACACCTTC

J gene: TRBJ2-3
clone size: few
D gene: -
V gene: TRBV6-1
CDR3 protein: CASSLSGTTDTQYF
CDR3 DNA: TGTGCCAGCAGTTTATCAGGGACCACAGATACGCAGTATTTT

J gene: TRBJ1-6
clone size: -
D gene: TRBD1
V gene: TRBV19
CDR3 protein: CASPGDQGGF
CDR3 DNA: TGTGCCAGCCCGGGGGATCAGGGGGGCTTT

J gene: TRBJ2-2
clone size: -
D gene: TRBD2
V gene: TRBV20-1
CDR3 protein: CSALGLAGGNTGELFF
CDR3 DNA: TGCAGTGCTCTAGGACTAGCGGGAGGGAACACCGGGGAGCTGTTTTTT

J gene: TRBJ2-5
clone size: medium-sized
D gene: TRBD1
V gene: TRBV28
CDR3 protein: CASSYDRGRETQYF
CDR3 DNA: TGTGCCAGCAGTTACGACAGGGGGCGAGAGACCCAGTACTTC

J gene: TRBJ2-2
clone size: -
D gene: TRBD2
V gene: TRBV27
CDR3 protein: CASTSGSGSLYSGELFF
CDR3 DNA: TGTGCCAGCACCTCCGGAAGCGGGAGTCTTTATTCCGGGGAGCTGTTTTTT

J gene: TRBJ1-2
clone size: -
D gene: -
V gene: TRBV20-1
CDR3 protein: CSASLGGLYGYTF
CDR3 DNA: TGCAGTGCTAGTTTGGGGGGCCTTTATGGCTACACCTTC

J gene: TRBJ1-2
clone size: few
D gene: -
V gene: TRBV28
CDR3 protein: CATTVEGSRGYTF
CDR3 DNA: TGTGCCACCACCGTGGAGGGGTCTCGTGGCTACACCTTC

J gene: TRBJ1-2
clone size: once
D gene: -
V gene: TRBV30
CDR3 protein: CAWSVPGDLYGYTF
CDR3 DNA: TGTGCCTGGAGTGTACCTGGGGACCTCTATGGCTACACCTTC

J gene: TRBJ2-7
clone size: -
D gene: -
V gene: TRBV28
CDR3 protein: CASSTVPPDGEQYF
CDR3 DNA: TGTGCCAGCAGCACGGTTCCACCTGATGGCGAGCAGTACTTC

J gene: TRBJ2-7
clone size: -
D gene: TRBD1
V gene: TRBV6-1
CDR3 protein: CASSEASGQGVYEQYF
CDR3 DNA: TGTGCCAGCAGTGAAGCGAGCGGACAGGGGGTATACGAGCAGTACTTC

J gene: TRBJ1-6
clone size: many
D gene: -
V gene: TRBV28
CDR3 protein: CAIDPGNSPLHF
CDR3 DNA: TGTGCCATCGACCCAGGGAATTCACCCCTCCACTTT

J gene: TRBJ1-2
clone size: -
D gene: -
V gene: TRBV6-2/TRBV6-3
CDR3 protein: CASRVEIYVYTF
CDR3 DNA: TGTGCCAGCAGGGTGGAGATCTATGTCTACACCTTC

J gene: TRBJ2-2
clone size: few
D gene: TRBD1
V gene: TRBV6-1
CDR3 protein: CAIQMGQGAGELFF
CDR3 DNA: TGTGCCATCCAGATGGGACAGGGGGCCGGGGAGCTGTTTTTT

J gene: TRBJ2-6
clone size: few
D gene: -
V gene: TRBV28
CDR3 protein: CASSLPGDGANVLTF
CDR3 DNA: TGTGCCAGCAGTTTACCGGGGGATGGGGCCAACGTCCTGACTTTC

J gene: TRBJ2-3
clone size: medium-sized
D gene: -
V gene: TRBV6-1
CDR3 protein: CASSDRTDTQYF
CDR3 DNA: TGTGCCAGCAGCGACAGGACAGATACGCAGTATTTT

J gene: TRBJ1-2
clone size: -
D gene: -
V gene: TRBV6-1
CDR3 protein: CASSEVGGYGYTF
CDR3 DNA: TGTGCCAGCAGTGAAGTGGGCGGCTATGGCTACACCTTC

J gene: TRBJ2-3
clone size: many
D gene: -
V gene: TRBV30
CDR3 protein: CAWSQQGLPTDTQYF
CDR3 DNA: TGTGCCTGGAGTCAGCAGGGACTCCCTACAGATACGCAGTATTTT

J gene: TRBJ2-3
clone size: many
D gene: TRBD1
V gene: TRBV11-2
CDR3 protein: CASSLGDRKGADTQYF
CDR3 DNA: TGTGCCAGCAGCTTAGGGGACAGGAAAGGGGCGGATACGCAGTATTTT

J gene: TRBJ2-2
clone size: few
D gene: -
V gene: TRBV6-1
CDR3 protein: CASSTGEGGGELFF
CDR3 DNA: TGTGCCAGCAGTACAGGGGAGGGTGGCGGGGAGCTGTTTTTT

J gene: TRBJ1-5
clone size: -
D gene: -
V gene: TRBV10-2
CDR3 protein: CASRDGNQPQHF
CDR3 DNA: TGCGCCAGCAGAGACGGCAATCAGCCCCAGCATTTT

J gene: TRBJ2-1
clone size: -
D gene: -
V gene: TRBV20-1
CDR3 protein: CSAVTSNEQFF
CDR3 DNA: TGCAGTGCAGTAACTAGCAATGAGCAGTTCTTC

J gene: TRBJ2-1
clone size: -
D gene: -
V gene: TRBV20-1
CDR3 protein: CSAKDPFGMSDEQFF
CDR3 DNA: TGCAGTGCTAAGGATCCATTCGGCATGAGCGATGAGCAGTTCTTC

J gene: TRBJ1-5
clone size: -
D gene: -
V gene: TRBV28
CDR3 protein: CASSFSDGSNQPQHF
CDR3 DNA: TGTGCCAGCAGTTTCTCGGACGGGAGCAATCAGCCCCAGCATTTT

J gene: TRBJ1-2
clone size: few
D gene: -
V gene: TRBV2
CDR3 protein: CASEIHRSRDGYTF
CDR3 DNA: TGTGCCAGCGAAATCCATAGGTCGAGGGATGGCTACACCTTC

J gene: TRBJ2-7
clone size: few
D gene: -
V gene: TRBV24-1
CDR3 protein: CATSDLRQKEQYF
CDR3 DNA: TGTGCCACCAGTGATTTGAGACAGAAAGAGCAGTACTTC

J gene: TRBJ1-1
clone size: medium-sized
D gene: TRBD1
V gene: TRBV6-1
CDR3 protein: CASTQTGVWEAFF
CDR3 DNA: TGTGCCAGCACGCAGACAGGGGTTTGGGAAGCTTTCTTT

J gene: TRBJ2-1
clone size: medium-sized
D gene: -
V gene: TRBV12-3/TRBV12-4
CDR3 protein: CASSLDVRDNEQFF
CDR3 DNA: TGTGCCAGCAGTTTGGATGTAAGAGACAATGAGCAGTTCTTC

J gene: TRBJ2-5
clone size: many
D gene: -
V gene: TRBV20-1
CDR3 protein: CSARDGGAAQETQYF
CDR3 DNA: TGCAGTGCTAGAGATGGGGGGGCAGCCCAAGAGACCCAGTACTTC

J gene: TRBJ2-2
clone size: few
D gene: TRBD2
V gene: TRBV6-4
CDR3 protein: CASSPAGDTGELFF
CDR3 DNA: TGTGCCAGCAGTCCAGCGGGAGACACCGGGGAGCTGTTTTTT

J gene: TRBJ2-7
clone size: medium-sized
D gene: TRBD1
V gene: TRBV6-1
CDR3 protein: CASSNRDRVPYEQYF
CDR3 DNA: TGTGCCAGCAGTAACCGGGACAGGGTCCCCTACGAGCAGTACTTC

J gene: TRBJ2-2
clone size: few
D gene: TRBD1
V gene: TRBV6-2/TRBV6-3
CDR3 protein: CASSYMGQGVVTGELFF
CDR3 DNA: TGTGCCAGCAGTTACATGGGACAGGGTGTGGTCACCGGGGAGCTGTTTTTT

J gene: TRBJ1-2
clone size: -
D gene: -
V gene: TRBV28
CDR3 protein: CASSRIMANYGYTF
CDR3 DNA: TGTGCCAGCAGCCGAATTATGGCTAACTATGGCTACACCTTC

J gene: TRBJ2-1
clone size: medium-sized
D gene: -
V gene: TRBV12-3/TRBV12-4
CDR3 protein: CASGGYNEQFF
CDR3 DNA: TGTGCCAGCGGGGGTTATAATGAGCAGTTCTTC

J gene: TRBJ2-2
clone size: medium-sized
D gene: -
V gene: TRBV27
CDR3 protein: CASRLGSLNTGELFF
CDR3 DNA: TGTGCCAGCAGGCTGGGGAGCTTGAACACCGGGGAGCTGTTTTTT

J gene: TRBJ2-1
clone size: -
D gene: -
V gene: TRBV30
CDR3 protein: CASRGLPYNEQFF
CDR3 DNA: TGTGCCTCACGGGGGCTCCCCTACAATGAGCAGTTCTTC

J gene: TRBJ2-2
clone size: few
D gene: -
V gene: TRBV6-1
CDR3 protein: CASRLAGAGGELFF
CDR3 DNA: TGTGCCAGCAGGCTCGCAGGGGCAGGCGGGGAGCTGTTTTTT

J gene: TRBJ2-7
clone size: -
D gene: -
V gene: TRBV11-1
CDR3 protein: CASSFWGAVSGLSYEQYF
CDR3 DNA: TGTGCCAGCAGCTTTTGGGGGGCCGTCTCAGGGCTCTCTTACGAGCAGTACTTC

J gene: TRBJ2-7
clone size: medium-sized
D gene: TRBD2
V gene: TRBV7-2
CDR3 protein: CASSSDSSGSGEQYF
CDR3 DNA: TGTGCCAGCAGCTCCGACAGTAGCGGGAGCGGCGAGCAGTACTTC

J gene: TRBJ1-4
clone size: -
D gene: -
V gene: TRBV6-1
CDR3 protein: CASSSGGRGAREKLFF
CDR3 DNA: TGTGCCAGCAGTTCCGGTGGGCGGGGGGCACGGGAAAAACTGTTTTTT

J gene: TRBJ2-7
clone size: few
D gene: TRBD1
V gene: TRBV6-2/TRBV6-3
CDR3 protein: CASRDSLETTGDEQYF
CDR3 DNA: TGTGCCAGCCGGGACAGCCTGGAGACTACGGGCGACGAGCAGTACTTC

J gene: TRBJ2-7
clone size: medium-sized
D gene: -
V gene: TRBV4-3
CDR3 protein: CASSQDGLDEQDEQYF
CDR3 DNA: TGCGCCAGCAGCCAAGATGGGTTGGATGAACAGGACGAGCAGTACTTC